A single T cell receptor (beta chain) is shown here with its context. Clones were read by immunoSEQ multiplex PCR, and TCRdb kept only the in-frame ones, dropping some. The sample holds about 400,000 clones; over 75% are singletons and the top ten take over 2%. This sample was taken from a study of blood T cell repertoires in COVID-19. Study in general: The samples span acute and convalescent COVID-19 from the United States, Italy and Spain. Sources were T cells, B-cell-depleted T cells, or PBMCs; the material itself was cDNA or gDNA.

Study members were between roughly 18 and 100 years old and lived in fewer than 30 US regions. Researchers sorted participants into cohorts using their self-reported clinical history. This CDR3 is built from 16 residues. V lost 2 bases to trimming and J lost 5 bases; unmatched junction nucleotides: 8. The germline gives CDR1 SGHNT, CDR2 YYREEE (reference sequence). V and J are TRBV5-4 and TRBJ2-3; TRBD2 matches 10 bases. This clonotype was obtained from a woman between 35 and 50 years old with acute COVID-19. Sequencing was done on a sample of PBMCs or T cells enriched from blood (not recorded which). The DNA of the CDR3 is TGTGCCAGCAGCTTCCTACTAGCGGGATCGAAAGATACGCAGTATTTT. It specifies CASSFLLAGSKDTQYF.